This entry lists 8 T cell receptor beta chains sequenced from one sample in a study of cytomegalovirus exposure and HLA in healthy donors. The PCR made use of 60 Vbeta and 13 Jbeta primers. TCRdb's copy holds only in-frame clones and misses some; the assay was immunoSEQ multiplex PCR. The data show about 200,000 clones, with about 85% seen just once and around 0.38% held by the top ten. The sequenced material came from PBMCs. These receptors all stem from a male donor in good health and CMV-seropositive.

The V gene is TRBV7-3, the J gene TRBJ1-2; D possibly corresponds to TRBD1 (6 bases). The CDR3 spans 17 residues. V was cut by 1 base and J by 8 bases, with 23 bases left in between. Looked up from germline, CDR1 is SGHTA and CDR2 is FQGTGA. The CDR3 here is CASSLKRYGIGGVGYTF. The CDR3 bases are TGTGCCAGCAGCTTAAAAAGGTACGGGATAGGGGGGGTAGGCTACACCTTC.

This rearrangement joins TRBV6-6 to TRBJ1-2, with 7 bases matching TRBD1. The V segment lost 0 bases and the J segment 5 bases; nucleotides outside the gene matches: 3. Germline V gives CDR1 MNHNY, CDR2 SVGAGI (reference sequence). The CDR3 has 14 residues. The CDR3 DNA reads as TGTGCCAGCAGTTACTCCGGGGGACAGTATGGCTACACCTTC. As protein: CASSYSGGQYGYTF.

Here the CDR3 DNA reads TGTGCCAGTTTCACCGAGGTCTACATTGATGGCTACACCTTC. It specifies CASFTEVYIDGYTF. The gene calls are TRBV18 and TRBJ1-2, with no clear D. V lost 9 bases, J lost 6 bases, and 20 bases lay in between. The CDR3 covers 14 residues. Germline CDR1 KGHSH, CDR2 LQKENI. The full variable domain, with the rest looked up from reference TRBV18 and TRBJ1-2, is NAGVMQNPRHLVRRRGQEARLRCSPMKGHSHVYWYRQLPEEGLKFMVYLQKENIIDESGMPKERFSAEFPKEGPSILRIQQVVRGDSAAYFCASFTEVYIDGYTFGSGTRLTVV.

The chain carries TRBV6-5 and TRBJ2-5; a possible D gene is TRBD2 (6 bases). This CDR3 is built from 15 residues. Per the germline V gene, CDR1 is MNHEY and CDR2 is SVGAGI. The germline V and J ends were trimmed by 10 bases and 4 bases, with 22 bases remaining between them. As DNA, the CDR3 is TGTGCCATCTCAGAGTGGCAGGGAGGAGCAGAGACCCAGTACTTC. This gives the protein CAISEWQGGAETQYF.

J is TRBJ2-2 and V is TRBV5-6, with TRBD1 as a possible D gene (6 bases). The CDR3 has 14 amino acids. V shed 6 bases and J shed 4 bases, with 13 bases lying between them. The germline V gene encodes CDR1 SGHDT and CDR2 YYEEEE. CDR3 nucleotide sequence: TGTGCCAGCACCGGAGACAGGTCCACCGGGGAGCTGTTTTTT. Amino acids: CASTGDRSTGELFF.

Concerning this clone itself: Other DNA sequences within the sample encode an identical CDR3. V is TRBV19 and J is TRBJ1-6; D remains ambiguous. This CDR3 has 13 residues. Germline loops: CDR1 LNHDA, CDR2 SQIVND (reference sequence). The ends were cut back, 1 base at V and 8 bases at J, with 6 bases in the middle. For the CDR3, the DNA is TGTGCCAGTAGTATAGGAGGCGATTCACCCCTCCACTTT. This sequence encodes CASSIGGDSPLHF.

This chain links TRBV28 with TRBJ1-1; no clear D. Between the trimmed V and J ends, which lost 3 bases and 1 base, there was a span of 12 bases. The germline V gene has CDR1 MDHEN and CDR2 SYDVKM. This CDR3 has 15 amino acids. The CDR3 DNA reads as TGTGCCAGCAGTTTGCCTTCCAGGCCGAACACTGAAGCTTTCTTT. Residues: CASSLPSRPNTEAFF.

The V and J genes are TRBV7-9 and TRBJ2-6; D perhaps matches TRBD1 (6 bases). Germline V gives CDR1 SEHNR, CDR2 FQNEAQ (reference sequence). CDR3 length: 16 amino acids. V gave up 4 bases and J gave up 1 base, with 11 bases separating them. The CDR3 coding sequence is TGTGCCAGCAGCTCACTCGGACAGTCTGGGGCCAACGTCCTGACTTTC. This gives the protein CASSSLGQSGANVLTF.